Presented here are 16 T cell receptor beta chains from one specimen sequenced in a study of beta chain features in type 1 diabetes. Study observations and caveats: Type 1 diabetes patients had moderately but significantly shorter TCRB CDR3s in all four CD4+ subsets.

TCRB transcripts that were expressed got sequenced, as all of the isolated RNA had been reverse transcribed. TCRdb's copy holds only in-frame clones and misses some; the assay was immunoSEQ multiplex PCR. The sample carries some 120,000 clones, approximately 15% recorded once. Antigens of these TCRs are unknown. The sequenced sample was central memory CD4+ T cells from blood. These receptors originate from a man aged 18 to 30 with type 1 diabetes.

This chain joins TRBV30 and TRBJ1-5, with D unclear. V lost 0 bases and J 7 bases, leaving 7 bases between the germline ends. The CDR3 extends over 12 amino acids. Per germline, CDR1 GTSNPN and CDR2 SVGIG (reference sequence). CDR3 amino acids: CAWSVGRQPQHF. The CDR3 nucleotides are TGTGCCTGGAGTGTAGGTAGACAGCCCCAGCATTTT.

This clone came up many times. The CDR3 reads CASSMAGSDTQYF. In DNA form, the CDR3 reads TGTGCCAGCAGCATGGCCGGCTCAGATACGCAGTATTTT. This rearrangement joins TRBV7-9 to TRBJ2-3, with D unclear. In germline, CDR1 is SEHNR, CDR2 FQNEAQ (reference sequence). This CDR3 contains 13 residues. Trimming pared 5 bases from V and 4 bases from J, leaving 10 bases between.

A word on this clone: This sample also contains other DNA sequences that code for the same CDR3. CDR3 loop: CASRSGGDYNEQFF. The CDR3 DNA reads TGTGCCAGCAGGTCAGGGGGGGACTACAATGAGCAGTTCTTC. V usage is TRBV28 and J usage is TRBJ2-1; D possibly uses TRBD1 or TRBD2 (7 bases each). The V end lost 6 bases, the J end lost 3 bases, and 12 bases lay between the germline ends. The CDR3 loop spans 14 amino acids. The germline V gene encodes CDR1 MDHEN and CDR2 SYDVKM.

This clone was counted between two and nine times. The rearrangement links TRBV25-1 to TRBJ2-1; D perhaps matches TRBD1 (7 bases). The length of the CDR3 is 13 residues. The V and J ends lost 7 bases and 9 bases respectively, with 16 bases between them. CDR1 is MGHDK, CDR2 SYGVNS, per germline. In nucleotides, the CDR3 is TGTGCCAGCAAGGAGGGGGCGCGGGTTGAGCAGTTCTTC. Its protein is CASKEGARVEQFF.

The genes are TRBV9 and TRBJ1-2; D not certain. Germline CDR1 is SGDLS and CDR2 is YYNGEE. Trimming shortened V by 0 bases and J by 8 bases, and 8 bases separated the two germline ends. This CDR3 is 12 amino acids long. CDR3 amino acids: CASSVGVNGYTF. The DNA of the CDR3 is TGTGCCAGCAGCGTAGGCGTCAACGGCTACACCTTC.

The chain employs TRBV5-5 and TRBJ2-2; 8 bases match TRBD1. The V gene's germline CDR1 is SGHKS and CDR2 YYEKEE (reference sequence). CDR3 size: 14 residues. V lost 4 bases, J lost 5 bases, and 4 bases stayed unmatched. The CDR3 coding sequence is TGTGCCAGCAGCAGATGGACAGGGACCGGGGAGCTGTTTTTT. It translates to CASSRWTGTGELFF.

The chain uses TRBV4-3 and TRBJ2-5, with D possibly matching TRBD1 (6 bases). Per the germline V gene, CDR1 is LGHNA and CDR2 is YSLEER. The CDR3 is 15 residues long. The V and J ends lost 4 bases and 5 bases respectively, with 17 bases between them. DNA for the CDR3: TGCGCCAGCAGCCCCAGGGTGGGGGCAGCGGAGACCCAGTACTTC. This codes for CASSPRVGAAETQYF.

This clone was counted between two and nine times. The chain has TRBV30 and TRBJ2-1; D is perhaps TRBD2 (5 bases). Germline values: CDR1 GTSNPN, CDR2 SVGIG (reference sequence). CDR3 length equals 13 residues. Trimming removed 1 base at V and 6 bases at J, with 10 bases between. The CDR3: CAWSGSSVNEQFF. CDR3 DNA sequence: TGTGCCTGGAGTGGGAGTAGCGTCAATGAGCAGTTCTTC.

The rearrangement uses TRBV4-3 and TRBJ2-1; TRBD2 agrees at 11 bases. The V gene end was trimmed by 2 bases and the J gene end by 4 bases; junction bases not matched to a gene: 4. This CDR3 comprises 16 residues. CDR1 is LGHNA, CDR2 YSLEER, per germline. As DNA, the CDR3 is TGCGCCAGCAGCCAACACGGGACTAGCGGATACAATGAGCAGTTCTTC. This gives the protein CASSQHGTSGYNEQFF.

The chain has TRBV7-2 and TRBJ2-1, with a possible D match to TRBD2 (5 bases). This CDR3 has 15 amino acids. Germline loops: CDR1 SGHTA, CDR2 FQGNSA. The germline V and J ends were trimmed by 8 bases and 3 bases, with 17 bases remaining between them. The CDR3, as DNA: TGTGCCAGCCGCGGCTGGATAGGACTCTACAATGAGCAGTTCTTC. It yields the protein CASRGWIGLYNEQFF.

The table lists this clone with a few counts. The rearrangement links TRBV9 to TRBJ2-7; D not resolved. CDR3 length equals 13 residues. CDR1 SGDLS and CDR2 YYNGEE come from the germline V gene. With 1 base removed from V and 6 bases from J, the gap between germline ends came to 11 bases. CDR3 sequence reads: CASSVLATGEQYF. CDR3 nucleotides: TGTGCCAGCAGCGTATTGGCCACGGGCGAGCAGTACTTC.

The chain links TRBV20-1 to TRBJ2-3, with unresolved D. V was trimmed by 6 bases and J by 5 bases, leaving 9 bases between them. The CDR3 has 11 residues. Germline V lookup: CDR1 DFQATT, CDR2 SNEGSKA (reference sequence). The CDR3 here is CSASGEDTQYF. The CDR3 coding sequence is TGCAGTGCCTCAGGTGAAGATACGCAGTATTTT.

This clone was seen a handful of times. V and J are TRBV2 and TRBJ2-3, with 16 bases fitting TRBD2. This CDR3 is built from 23 residues. V was pared by 6 bases and J by 2 bases, with 23 bases of the junction left unmatched. CDR1 and CDR2 (germline): SNHLY, FYNNEI. The CDR3 nucleotides read TGTGCCAGCAGCCTGGACAGGGGTGGACTTCAAGGGACTAGCGGGAGGGCCACAGATACGCAGTATTTT. Its protein product is CASSLDRGGLQGTSGRATDTQYF.

In this sample, this clone turned up many times. V gene TRBV5-4 combines with J gene TRBJ2-5, with TRBD2 matching 8 bases. The ends lost 5 bases at V and 4 bases at J; junction bases unmatched: 10. Germline V gives CDR1 SGHNT, CDR2 YYREEE (reference sequence). The CDR3 runs 15 residues. For the CDR3, the DNA is TGTGCCAGCAGTCTGGCGGGGGGCCGGGGAGAGACCCAGTACTTC. It codes for CASSLAGGRGETQYF.

This chain links TRBV6-6 with TRBJ2-5; 10 bases fit TRBD2. The V segment lost 0 bases and the J segment 3 bases; nucleotides outside the gene matches: 1. The CDR3 has 15 amino acids. Germline CDR1 reads MNHNY; CDR2 reads SVGAGI (reference sequence). In DNA form, the CDR3 reads TGTGCCAGCAGTTACTCCGGACTAGCGGAAGAGACCCAGTACTTC. It translates to CASSYSGLAEETQYF.

In this sample, this clone turned up a few times. This rearrangement joins TRBV14 to TRBJ2-5; TRBD1 agrees at 8 bases. Germline CDR1 and CDR2: SGHDN and FVKESK. CDR3 length: 16 amino acids. V was clipped by 4 bases and J by 4 bases; unmatched bases: 11. CDR3 amino acids: CASSLGQGWEGETQYF. The CDR3 DNA is TGTGCCAGCAGCCTCGGACAGGGATGGGAAGGAGAGACCCAGTACTTC.